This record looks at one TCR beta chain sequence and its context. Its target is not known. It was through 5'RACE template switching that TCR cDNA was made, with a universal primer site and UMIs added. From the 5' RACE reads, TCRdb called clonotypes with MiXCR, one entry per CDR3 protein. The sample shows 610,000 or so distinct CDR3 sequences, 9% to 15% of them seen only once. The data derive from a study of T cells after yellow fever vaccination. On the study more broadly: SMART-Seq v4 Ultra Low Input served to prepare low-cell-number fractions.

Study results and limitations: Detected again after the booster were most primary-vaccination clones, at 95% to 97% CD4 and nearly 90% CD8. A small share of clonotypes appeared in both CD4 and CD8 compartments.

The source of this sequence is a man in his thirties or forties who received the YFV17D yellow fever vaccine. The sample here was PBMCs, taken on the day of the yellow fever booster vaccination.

CDR3 loop: CASSPTPGGETIQYF. The CDR3 bases are TGTGCCAGCAGTCCAACCCCCGGGGGGGAGACCATTCAGTACTTC. V gene TRBV12-3 or TRBV12-4 combines with J gene TRBJ2-4, with 8 positions matching TRBD2. V lost 5 bases to trimming and J lost 9 bases; unmatched junction nucleotides: 12. The CDR3 runs 15 residues.